These 2 T cell receptor beta chains came from one sample sequenced in a study of tumor-infiltrating T cells and Merkel cell polyomavirus. About the research overall: The study examined CD8+ T cells specific for the Merkel cell polyomavirus KLL epitope.

Robust Merkel cell polyomavirus Large T antigen positivity by immunohistochemistry was seen in all patients' tumors. Sequencing used immunoSEQ multiplex PCR; TCRdb keeps in-frame clones, though not all of them. Altogether around 25,000 clones are present, roughly 85% being singletons, with the ten largest covering about 2.9%. Sequencing was carried out using lymph node tissue. These TCRs come from a man aged 50 or older with Merkel cell carcinoma.

This chain joins TRBV29-1 and TRBJ1-1; D may be TRBD1 (6 bases). V lost 6 bases, J lost 3 bases, and 20 bases lay in between. Germline V gene lookup returns CDR1 SQVTM and CDR2 ANQGSEA. The CDR3 totals 15 residues. CDR3 sequence: CSVRGYPYRDTEAFF. The CDR3 DNA follows: TGCAGCGTGAGGGGGTATCCCTATAGGGACACTGAAGCTTTCTTT.

The table lists this clone with a few counts. The V and J genes are TRBV4-1 and TRBJ2-2, with 8 bases that match TRBD1. CDR1 is MGHRA and CDR2 is YSYEKL in the germline V gene. The CDR3 length is 15 residues. Trimming took 5 bases from V and 0 from J; bases not matched to a gene: 2. CDR3 sequence: CASSSTGANTGELFF. CDR3 nucleotides: TGCGCCAGCAGCTCGACAGGGGCGAACACCGGGGAGCTGTTTTTT.